These T cell receptor beta chains were read from a single sample in a study of blood T cell repertoires in COVID-19. Sequencing was performed with immunoSEQ multiplex PCR; in TCRdb, only in-frame clones are kept and a portion is missing. The sample consists of hundreds of thousands of clones, almost 90% of them appearing once. Sequenced: PBMCs or T cells enriched from blood (not recorded which). The origin of the receptors is a woman aged 50 to 65 with acute COVID-19. CDR3s include the opening cysteine and the closing phenylalanine or tryptophan. The order of the fields is J gene, clone size, D gene, V gene, CDR3 protein, CDR3 DNA. The D gene is left open where the match is weak. Some rows mark clone size as missing; the rest say once, few, many or name a class of expanded clone.

>TRBJ2-3|once|.|TRBV6-5
CAATASDTQYF
TGTGCCGCGACAGCGTCAGATACGCAGTATTTT
>TRBJ1-4|.|.|TRBV13
CASSRRGVIEKLFF
TGTGCCAGCAGTCGCCGGGGGGTAATTGAAAAACTGTTTTTT
>TRBJ2-3|.|.|TRBV6-5
CASTLAGTDTQYF
TGTGCCAGCACCCTCGCGGGGACAGATACGCAGTATTTT
>TRBJ1-5|.|TRBD1|TRBV7-9
CASSLGGQVNQPQHF
TGTGCCAGCAGCTTAGGCGGACAGGTGAATCAGCCCCAGCATTTT
>TRBJ2-5|.|.|TRBV30
CAWSPPVGRRYQETQYF
TGTGCCTGGAGTCCCCCCGTAGGCAGGCGTTACCAAGAGACCCAGTACTTC
>TRBJ2-5|.|TRBD1|TRBV3-1/TRBV3-2
CASSRQGGETQYF
TGTGCCAGCAGCAGACAGGGGGGGGAGACCCAGTACTTC
>TRBJ2-1|.|TRBD1|TRBV9
CASSVRGLFLNEQFF
TGTGCCAGCAGCGTTAGGGGGCTTTTCCTCAATGAGCAGTTCTTC
>TRBJ2-5|.|.|TRBV5-1
CASSLGSSRSRQETQYF
TGCGCCAGCAGCTTGGGATCTAGCCGTTCTCGGCAAGAGACCCAGTACTTC
>TRBJ2-1|.|.|TRBV18
CASSPPVTYNEQFF
TGTGCCAGCTCACCCCCGGTAACCTACAATGAGCAGTTCTTC
>TRBJ2-7|.|TRBD1|TRBV7-9
CASSPSWDRGATYEQYF
TGTGCCAGCAGCCCATCATGGGACAGGGGAGCCACCTACGAGCAGTACTTC
>TRBJ1-3|.|.|TRBV7-2
CASSLTGSGNTIYF
TGTGCCAGCAGCTTAACGGGATCCGGAAACACCATATATTTT
>TRBJ2-1|.|.|TRBV3-1/TRBV3-2
CASSQGSGDEQFF
TGTGCCAGCAGCCAAGGAAGCGGCGATGAGCAGTTCTTC
>TRBJ2-5|.|TRBD1|TRBV7-9
CASSLAGTVFGTQYF
TGTGCCAGCAGCTTAGCCGGGACAGTATTCGGGACCCAGTACTTC
>TRBJ1-1|.|.|TRBV19
CASSSPSGMNTEAFF
TGTGCCAGTAGTAGCCCCTCAGGGATGAACACTGAAGCTTTCTTT
>TRBJ2-5|.|.|TRBV21-1
CARLGPGTAKETQYF
TGTGCCAGATTAGGACCGGGAACAGCTAAAGAGACCCAGTACTTC
>TRBJ2-5|.|TRBD2|TRBV5-1
CASSLFARGRAFETQYF
TGCGCCAGCAGCTTGTTCGCCCGCGGGAGGGCCTTCGAGACCCAGTACTTC
>TRBJ1-2|.|TRBD1|TRBV4-2
CASRGDRRDYGYTF
TGTGCCAGCAGGGGGGACAGGAGGGACTATGGCTACACCTTC
>TRBJ2-1|.|.|TRBV2
CASSEKSTSYNEQFF
TGTGCCAGCAGTGAGAAGAGTACCTCCTACAATGAGCAGTTCTTC
>TRBJ2-6|once|.|TRBV28
CASSHSSSGANVLTF
TGTGCCAGCAGCCACTCGTCTTCTGGGGCCAACGTCCTGACTTTC